Following are 17 T cell receptor beta chains from one sample sequenced in a study of shared clonotypes between healthy human individuals. The data were produced by immunoSEQ multiplex PCR, yet TCRdb's version contains in-frame clones alone and is incomplete. The table has 2 million to 2.5 million clones, 90% to 95% seen once; the top ten hold 0.35% to 0.45%. Material for sequencing was naive CD4+ T cells from PBMCs. The subset was: CD45RA+ positively selected. The receptors derive from a man between 18 and 35 years old in good health. Some clones in this sample may be carry-over from other donors' samples.

This chain connects TRBV21-1 to TRBJ2-7; the table assigns TRBD1, which was not confirmed against the DNA. TRBV21-1 is a pseudogene segment. This CDR3 region has 14 residues. CDR3 nucleotides: TGTGCCAGCAGCAAAGCGGGACAGAAATACGAGCAGTACTTC. This translates into CASSKAGQKYEQYF.

V gene TRBV5-5 combines with J gene TRBJ2-1; TRBD2 agrees at 7 bases. Germline V gene lookup returns CDR1 SGHKS and CDR2 YYEKEE (reference sequence). Trimming took 5 bases from V and 4 from J; bases not matched to a gene: 12. The CDR3 is 16 residues long. CDR3: CASSNPPGLTYNEQFF. DNA of the CDR3: TGTGCCAGCAGTAACCCCCCGGGACTAACGTACAATGAGCAGTTCTTC.

J is TRBJ2-2 and V is TRBV4-2, with 7 bases lining up with TRBD2. Germline V gene data show CDR1 as LGHNA and CDR2 as YNFKEQ. The V gene end was trimmed by 2 bases and the J gene end by 0 bases; junction bases not matched to a gene: 3. This CDR3 has 16 residues. CDR3 loop: CASSQRAGANTGELFF. CDR3 DNA sequence: TGTGCCAGCAGCCAACGGGCGGGAGCGAACACCGGGGAGCTGTTTTTT.

The V call is TRBV27, the J call TRBJ2-3; 7 bases are shared with TRBD2. Looked up from germline, CDR1 is MNHEY and CDR2 is SMNVEV (reference sequence). The ends lost 4 bases at V and 2 bases at J; junction bases unmatched: 12. This CDR3 has 17 amino acids. CDR3 nucleotide sequence: TGTGCCAGCAGTTCTTTTTACCGCGGGAGCCCCACAGATACGCAGTATTTT. It specifies CASSSFYRGSPTDTQYF.

The rearrangement joins TRBV5-1 to TRBJ2-5, with no clear D. The germline V and J ends were trimmed by 4 bases and 5 bases, with 12 bases remaining between them. The CDR3 consists of 13 residues. Germline CDR1 reads SGHRS; CDR2 reads YFSETQ. The CDR3, as DNA: TGCGCCAGCAGCCCGTGGGTAGGCGAGACCCAGTACTTC. Its translation: CASSPWVGETQYF.

V usage is TRBV28 and J usage is TRBJ2-1; the D gene could be TRBD1 or TRBD2 (5 bases each). V was pared by 2 bases and J by 4 bases, with 15 bases between. This CDR3 has 16 amino acids. Looked up from germline, CDR1 is MDHEN and CDR2 is SYDVKM. CDR3 in DNA: TGTGCCAGCAGTTTAGAGAGGGGCAGGGAGTACAATGAGCAGTTCTTC. It codes for CASSLERGREYNEQFF.

The rearrangement uses TRBV7-8 and TRBJ1-3; D uncertain. Trimming pared 1 base from V and 7 bases from J, leaving 8 bases between. Germline V lookup: CDR1 SGHVS, CDR2 FQNEAQ. This CDR3 region has 13 residues. The CDR3 spells CASSLGFGNTIYF. The CDR3 DNA is TGTGCCAGCAGCTTAGGGTTCGGGAACACCATATATTTT.

The chain couples TRBV6-1 to TRBJ2-7; 7 bases are a match to TRBD2. This CDR3 is 13 amino acids long. The germline CDR1 and CDR2 sequences are MNHNS and SASEGT. The V and J ends lost 7 bases and 3 bases, in that order; junction bases with no gene match: 6. CDR3 amino acids: CASTFSGGYEQYF. CDR3 coding DNA: TGTGCCAGCACTTTCTCGGGGGGCTACGAGCAGTACTTC.

The rearrangement links TRBV6-1 to TRBJ2-5; possibly TRBD2 for D (6 bases). Trimming pared 8 bases from V and 4 bases from J, leaving 14 bases between. CDR3 length: 13 residues. Germline CDR1 is MNHNS and CDR2 is SASEGT. The CDR3 sequence: CASGGIGGETQYF. Here the CDR3 DNA reads TGTGCCAGCGGCGGGATTGGGGGAGAGACCCAGTACTTC.

This clone showed up just once. In DNA form, the CDR3 reads TGTGCCAGTAGTAGGGGCCAGGCAGACTATAGCAATCAGCCCCAGCATTTT. Its protein product is CASSRGQADYSNQPQHF. The rearrangement links TRBV19 to TRBJ1-5, with a possible D match to TRBD1 (5 bases). Trimming pared 4 bases from V and 0 bases from J, leaving 16 bases between. CDR3 length equals 17 residues. Germline CDR1 is LNHDA and CDR2 is SQIVND (reference sequence).

The V call is TRBV19, the J call TRBJ1-1; D ambiguous. The CDR3 length is 14 residues. Trimming pared 3 bases from V and 5 bases from J, leaving 13 bases between. Germline lookup yields CDR1 LNHDA and CDR2 SQIVND (reference sequence). DNA for the CDR3: TGTGCCAGTAGTATTTCTCCGGGTAAAACTGAAGCTTTCTTT. Its translation is CASSISPGKTEAFF.

DNA for the CDR3: TGTGCCAGCATGGTGTCCTATGGAGCTTTCTTT. It is translated as CASMVSYGAFF. The chain joins TRBV28 to TRBJ1-1, with unresolved D. Trimming stripped 7 bases from V and 10 bases from J, with 13 bases between. CDR3 size: 11 residues. The germline CDR1 and CDR2 sequences are MDHEN and SYDVKM.

This sequence joins TRBV29-1 and TRBJ1-4, with D perhaps matching TRBD1 (5 bases). The V gene lost 7 bases and the J gene lost 6 bases, with 15 bases spanning the gap. CDR1 SQVTM and CDR2 ANQGSEA come from the germline V gene. The CDR3 totals 13 residues. CDR3 sequence: CSGGSHKDEKLFF. The CDR3 region has the DNA TGCAGCGGGGGGAGCCACAAGGATGAAAAACTGTTTTTT. Combining the CDR3 with reference TRBV29-1 and TRBJ1-4 gives the whole variable domain SAVISQKPSRDICQRGTSLTIQCQVDSQVTMMFWYRQQPGQSLTLIATANQGSEATYESGFVIDKFPISRPNLTFSTLTVSNMSPEDSSIYLCSGGSHKDEKLFFGSGTQLSVL.

This chain links TRBV30 with TRBJ1-6, with D possibly matching TRBD1 (5 bases). The V end was cut by 2 bases, the J end by 9 bases, with 11 bases between. The CDR3 totals 13 residues. Germline CDR1 and CDR2: GTSNPN and SVGIG (reference sequence). The CDR3 DNA is TGTGCCTGGAGTCTAAACAGGTTTTCACCCCTCCACTTT. This encodes CAWSLNRFSPLHF.

The chain couples TRBV7-3 to TRBJ2-5; possible D gene TRBD1, 6 bases. V was trimmed by 5 bases and J by 7 bases, leaving 17 bases between them. The CDR3 consists of 14 residues. The germline gives CDR1 SGHTA, CDR2 FQGTGA. The CDR3 bases are TGTGCCAGCAGCCCAGAACCAGGGGCCTGGACCCAGTACTTC. Residues: CASSPEPGAWTQYF.

The gene calls are TRBV9 and TRBJ2-7; tentatively, D is TRBD1 (6 bases). V was shortened by 3 bases and J by 0 bases, with 13 bases between the two germline ends. Germline V CDR1 and CDR2: SGDLS, YYNGEE. This CDR3 contains 15 residues. The CDR3 here is CASSAKPGHSYEQYF. CDR3 DNA sequence: TGTGCCAGCAGCGCCAAACCGGGACACTCCTACGAGCAGTACTTC.

The J gene is TRBJ1-1, the V gene TRBV11-2, with no clear D. From germline, CDR1 is SGHAT and CDR2 FQNNGV. This CDR3 has 15 residues. Trimming stripped 1 base from V and 1 base from J, with 10 bases between. CDR3 protein: CASSLVFWGNTEAFF. CDR3 coding DNA: TGTGCCAGCAGCTTAGTTTTTTGGGGGAACACTGAAGCTTTCTTT.